The 13 T cell receptor beta chains reported below all come from one sample, sequenced in a study of control samples from healthy donors and cancer patients. The table came from immunoSEQ multiplex PCR; TCRdb's copy has only in-frame clones and leaves some out. The sample table includes 150,000 to 200,000 clones. Sample: blood. These receptors were taken from a woman aged 30 to 39 in good health.

J is TRBJ2-3 and V is TRBV28; 7 bases fit TRBD1. The germline V gene encodes CDR1 MDHEN and CDR2 SYDVKM. The CDR3 is 16 residues long. The V segment lost 3 bases and the J segment 0 bases; nucleotides outside the gene matches: 6. The DNA of the CDR3 is TGTGCCAGCAGTTTGACAGGGAGAACTAGCACAGATACGCAGTATTTT. Amino acid sequence: CASSLTGRTSTDTQYF.

The rearrangement joins TRBV28 to TRBJ2-2; D uncertain. Deletions cut 4 bases from V and 11 bases from J, with 23 bases between. Germline-derived CDR1 and CDR2 are MDHEN and SYDVKM. The CDR3 is made up of 16 amino acids. The CDR3 region has the DNA TGTGCCAGCAGTTCATTCTGGCTGGGTCGACAAGCAGAGCTGTTTTTT. Its translation is CASSSFWLGRQAELFF.

The chain uses TRBV19 and TRBJ1-1; D ambiguous. Germline CDR1 reads LNHDA; CDR2 reads SQIVND (reference sequence). The germline V and J ends were trimmed by 2 bases and 3 bases, with 7 bases remaining between them. The length of the CDR3 is 13 residues. CDR3 loop: CASSISQYTEAFF. The CDR3 bases are TGTGCCAGTAGTATATCACAGTACACTGAAGCTTTCTTT.

The V call is TRBV19, the J call TRBJ2-2, with D uncertain. Between the trimmed V and J ends, which lost 10 bases and 3 bases, there was a span of 15 bases. CDR3 size: 14 residues. The V gene's germline CDR1 is LNHDA and CDR2 SQIVND (reference sequence). The CDR3 spells CATLLRPDTGELFF. The CDR3 DNA is TGTGCCACCCTCCTCAGGCCCGACACCGGGGAGCTGTTTTTT.

V and J are TRBV19 and TRBJ1-1; D is ambiguous. The CDR3 extends over 14 amino acids. With 1 base removed from V and 11 bases from J, the gap between germline ends came to 17 bases. The germline V gene encodes CDR1 LNHDA and CDR2 SQIVND (reference sequence). In nucleotides, the CDR3 is TGTGCCAGTAGTATAGGCGATTTGAGGGATGGGGCTTTCTTT. Translation: CASSIGDLRDGAFF.

The chain joins TRBV7-2 to TRBJ2-5; 12 nucleotides line up with TRBD1. V lost 2 bases and J lost 5; bases outside the gene matches: 6. Germline values: CDR1 SGHTA, CDR2 FQGNSA. This CDR3 is 16 amino acids long. CDR3 residues: CASSLPGTGGQETQYF. CDR3 nucleotide sequence: TGTGCCAGCAGCTTACCTGGGACAGGGGGCCAGGAGACCCAGTACTTC. The whole variable domain, remainder taken from reference TRBV7-2 and TRBJ2-5, is GAGVSQSPSNKVTEKGKDVELRCDPISGHTALYWYRQSLGQGLEFLIYFQGNSAPDKSGLPSDRFSAERTGGSVSTLTIQRTQQEDSAVYLCASSLPGTGGQETQYFGPGTRLLVL.

CDR3 sequence: CASSSGPRYGYTF. The CDR3 DNA reads TGTGCCAGCAGCTCAGGGCCCAGGTATGGCTACACCTTC. The chain has TRBV13 and TRBJ1-2; D might be TRBD1 (5 bases). This CDR3 spans 13 amino acids. V was pared by 4 bases and J by 5 bases, with 11 bases between. CDR1 is PRHDT, CDR2 FYEKMQ, per germline (reference sequence).

The V call is TRBV5-5, the J call TRBJ1-1; no firm D call. The V end lost 1 base, the J end lost 2 bases, and 6 bases lay between the germline ends. This CDR3 contains 13 residues. The V gene's germline CDR1 is SGHKS and CDR2 YYEKEE (reference sequence). CDR3 sequence: CASSLHGNTEAFF. In DNA form, the CDR3 reads TGTGCCAGCAGCTTGCACGGAAACACTGAAGCTTTCTTT.

This chain connects TRBV14 to TRBJ1-3; D gene uncertain. Germline CDR1 SGHDN, CDR2 FVKESK. The V end lost 0 bases, the J end lost 0 bases, and 6 bases lay between the germline ends. The CDR3 has 15 residues. CDR3 amino acids: CASSQDPFSGNTIYF. In DNA form, the CDR3 reads TGTGCCAGCAGCCAAGACCCCTTCTCTGGAAACACCATATATTTT.

V gene TRBV7-2 combines with J gene TRBJ1-2, with 10 bases that match TRBD1. The J segment lost 7 bases and the V segment lost 5 bases, leaving 10 bases of the junction unmatched. There are 15 residues in the CDR3. CDR1 SGHTA and CDR2 FQGNSA come from the germline V gene. CDR3 loop: CASSATGGVGAGYTF. DNA for the CDR3: TGTGCCAGCAGCGCGACAGGGGGCGTGGGGGCTGGCTACACCTTC.

CDR3 protein: CASSLRSANTEAFF. The CDR3 DNA sequence: TGCGCCAGCAGCTTAAGGTCGGCCAACACTGAAGCTTTCTTT. The gene calls are TRBV5-1 and TRBJ1-1; D is ambiguous. CDR1 and CDR2 (germline): SGHRS, YFSETQ. Between the trimmed V and J ends, which lost 2 bases and 2 bases, there was a span of 10 bases. This CDR3 has 14 residues. Combining the CDR3 with reference TRBV5-1 and TRBJ1-1 gives the whole variable domain KAGVTQTPRYLIKTRGQQVTLSCSPISGHRSVSWYQQTPGQGLQFLFEYFSETQRNKGNFPGRFSGRQFSNSRSEMNVSTLELGDSALYLCASSLRSANTEAFFGQGTRLTVV.

The chain joins TRBV4-2 to TRBJ2-7, with D possibly TRBD2 on 7 matching bases. The CDR3 sequence is 16 residues long. CDR1 and CDR2 from the germline V gene are LGHNA and YNFKEQ. The V and J ends lost 2 bases and 0 bases respectively, with 14 bases between them. The CDR3 region has the DNA TGTGCCAGCAGCCAACCCCAGGGAGGGGGCTCCTACGAGCAGTACTTC. It yields the protein CASSQPQGGGSYEQYF.

The chain uses TRBV18 and TRBJ1-3; D is ambiguous. V was shortened by 2 bases and J by 7 bases, with 15 bases between the two germline ends. This CDR3 spans 15 amino acids. Germline V CDR1 and CDR2: KGHSH, LQKENI. The CDR3 spells CASSPIRTGGNTIYF. The DNA of the CDR3 is TGTGCCAGCTCACCAATTCGGACGGGTGGGAACACCATATATTTT. The variable domain in full, completed from reference TRBV18 and TRBJ1-3, reads NAGVMQNPRHLVRRRGQEARLRCSPMKGHSHVYWYRQLPEEGLKFMVYLQKENIIDESGMPKERFSAEFPKEGPSILRIQQVVRGDSAAYFCASSPIRTGGNTIYFGEGSWLTVV.